Listed below are T cell receptor beta chains from one sample, sequenced in a study of blood T cell repertoires in COVID-19. The table came from immunoSEQ multiplex PCR; TCRdb's copy has only in-frame clones and leaves some out. The repertoire holds 390,000 or so clones, with over 80% as singletons. The sequenced material came from PBMCs or T cells enriched from blood (not recorded which). All receptors derive from a woman between 45 and 65 years old who had recovered from COVID-19. Each CDR3 is given with its conserved first and last residue.

TRBV3-1/TRBV3-2 | CASSQSRDEAFF
TRBV6-1 | CASSEAHQGWYEQYF
TRBV11-3 | CASSQRQTLEAFF
TRBV7-9 | CASSLNRVRDEKLFF
TRBV5-1 | CASSRDAYGYTF
TRBV4-3 | CASSQGAVPFNEQYF
TRBV27 | CASSLSGGVGNFQPQHF
TRBV4-1 | CASSLGQGNEKLFF
TRBV30 | CAWSVLRVGNTIYF
TRBV6-2/TRBV6-3 | CASSYSPGRDFSNQPQHF
TRBV30 | CAWSVTPLAGGWSSYNEQFF
TRBV7-8 | CASSPEGQAGYEQYF
TRBV5-4 | CASSDGTGNQPQHF
TRBV2 | CASATVSNYGYTF
TRBV19 | CASSPQGESYNSPLHF
TRBV18 | CASSQLPGDPNSPLHF
TRBV18 | CASSPGTSGRSSEQYF
TRBV9 | CASSVGGRNYEQYF
TRBV4-1 | CASSQVGRGSPNEKLFF
TRBV7-2 | CATSPNPDTQYF
TRBV13 | CASNQPGTGDYGYTF
TRBV19 | CASRPRGANTGELFF
TRBV7-2 | CASSLNGAGLDTQYF
TRBV7-3 | CASSLTPRTASTGELFF
TRBV7-9 | CASSLRSNEKLFF
TRBV6-2/TRBV6-3 | CASSRPSGAYSYEQYF
TRBV7-6 | CASSLRTGHGDSPLHF
TRBV6-2/TRBV6-3 | CASSYGGQGYGYTF
TRBV11-2 | CASSLATGVSDEQYF
TRBV9 | CASSGRGGTQPFTDTQYF
TRBV27 | CASSSTLAGLYNEQFF
TRBV5-4 | CASSSQGAEGYTF
TRBV7-3 | CASSLGTVIYNEQFF
TRBV20-1 | CSIADRAGAFF
TRBV28 | CASSSTSGEVTETQYF
TRBV28 | CASSLGRLAGVETQYF
TRBV7-9 | CASSLTEIDEQYF
TRBV6-6 | CASSYSGAGVEAFF
TRBV7-7 | CASSLSDATQETQYF
TRBV24-1 | CATSDVTGGAGGELFF
TRBV5-8 | CASSGQMNTEAFF
TRBV28 | CASSLSGQTSNTGELFF
TRBV6-5 | CASSHGTASYGYTF
TRBV5-1 | CASSYPVDSPRDDYGYTF
TRBV19 | CASRTGNWDTEAFF
TRBV2 | CASIPRTSGGYEQYF
TRBV5-8 | CVSSHPTVMNTEAFF
TRBV7-2 | CASRLALASNEQFF
TRBV18 | CASSPETPGVNTEAFF
TRBV30 | CAWRRTGGSYEQYF
TRBV19 | CASSGVGGQWVSNQPQHF